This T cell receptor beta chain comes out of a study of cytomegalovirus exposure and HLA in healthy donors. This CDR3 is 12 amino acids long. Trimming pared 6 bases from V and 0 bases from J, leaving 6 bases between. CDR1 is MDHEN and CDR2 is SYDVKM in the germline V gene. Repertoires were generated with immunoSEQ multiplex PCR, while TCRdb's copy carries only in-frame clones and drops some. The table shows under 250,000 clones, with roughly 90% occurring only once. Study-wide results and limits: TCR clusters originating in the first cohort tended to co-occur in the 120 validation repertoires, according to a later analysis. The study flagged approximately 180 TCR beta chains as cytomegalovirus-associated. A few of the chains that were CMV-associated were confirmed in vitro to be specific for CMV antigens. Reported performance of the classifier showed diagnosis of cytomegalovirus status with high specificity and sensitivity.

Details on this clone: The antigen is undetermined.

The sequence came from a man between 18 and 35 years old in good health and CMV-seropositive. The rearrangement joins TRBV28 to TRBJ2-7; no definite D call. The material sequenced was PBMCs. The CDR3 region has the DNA TGTGCCAGCAGCCCCACCTCCTACGAGCAGTACTTC. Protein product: CASSPTSYEQYF.